This T cell receptor beta chain comes out of a study of read filtering for tumor transcriptome and immune sequencing. From 300 to 400 ng of RNA, a library with molecular barcoded alpha/delta and beta/gamma adaptors was made. Using its own MiXCR run on the reads, TCRdb lists one record per CDR3 protein. The data contain 75,000 to 90,000 distinct CDR3 sequences, around an eighth of them seen just once; the ten biggest clones take up around 14%. This clonotype turned up a few times. Germline V gene data show CDR1 as MNHEY and CDR2 as SVGAGI. Trimming cost V 8 bases and J 6 bases, with 23 bases left between them. The CDR3 is 15 residues long.

Sequenced sample: a population of CD138-negative cells sorted from bone marrow. This TCR was sampled from a donor at least 40 years old with multiple myeloma. The chain employs TRBV6-5 and TRBJ2-7; D possibly corresponds to TRBD2 (5 bases). As DNA, the CDR3 is TGTGCCAGCCGTTCCTGGGAGACGTTCCCTATCGAGCAGTACTTC. Protein product: CASRSWETFPIEQYF.